Below, 7 T cell receptor beta chains from the same sample are listed, as sequenced in a study of shared clonotypes between healthy human individuals (dated by TCRdb to 2018 to 2021). Preparation of the library involved the immunoSEQ multiplex PCR assay. In TCRdb, the immuneACCESS table is reduced to in-frame sequences with V and J assigned. These tables do not hold every clone; where another copy was compared, an unresolved V gene accounts for under half, and the others remain unexplained. The sample table shows 2 million to 2.5 million clones, and over 85% are seen once. Clones ranked in the top ten supply about 1.1% of the sample. CD8 naive samples were obtained by positive selection for CCR7 among CD45RO-negative cells, yielding a CD45RA+CCR7+ population from which TemRA cells were excluded. Specimen: naive CD8+ T cells sorted from blood. According to the study, the label for this sample's cell subset or site signals: CD45RA+CCR7+. These receptors were obtained from a man aged 18 to 30 in good health.

The CDR3 coding sequence is TGTGCCAGCAGCTTACCGGGACAGGGGGAGGCAGATACGCAGTATTTT. It specifies CASSLPGQGEADTQYF. The chain links TRBV7-8 to TRBJ2-3, with TRBD1 matching over 11 bases. CDR3 length: 16 amino acids. The germline V gene has CDR1 SGHVS and CDR2 FQNEAQ. Unmatched junction bases numbered 5, after V lost 2 bases and J lost 4 bases.

The genes are TRBV4-1 and TRBJ2-7, with D possibly TRBD1 on 6 matching bases. Trimming shortened V by 4 bases and J by 1 base, and 17 bases separated the two germline ends. Germline CDR1 MGHRA, CDR2 YSYEKL. CDR3 length: 16 amino acids. This chain's CDR3 is CASSPRGSRGSYEQYF. In DNA form, the CDR3 reads TGCGCCAGCAGCCCTAGGGGGTCCCGTGGATCCTACGAGCAGTACTTC.

The chain couples TRBV5-5 to TRBJ2-3; D gene unclear. The V gene's germline CDR1 is SGHKS and CDR2 YYEKEE (reference sequence). The CDR3 extends over 13 amino acids. V was cut by 0 bases and J by 2 bases, with 4 bases left in between. The CDR3 DNA reads TGTGCCAGCAGCTTGGGGGCCACAGATACGCAGTATTTT. This gives the protein CASSLGATDTQYF.

J is TRBJ2-7 and V is TRBV7-6; maybe TRBD1 (6 bases). CDR1 is SGHVS, CDR2 FNYEAQ, per germline. The CDR3 has 15 residues. V lost 1 base to trimming and J lost 0 bases, with 10 bases between them. Written as DNA, the CDR3 is TGTGCCAGCAGCTTAGACACAGGGACCTCCTACGAGCAGTACTTC. It encodes CASSLDTGTSYEQYF. The full variable domain, rest sourced from reference TRBV7-6 and TRBJ2-7, is GAGVSQSPRYKVTKRGQDVALRCDPISGHVSLYWYRQALGQGPEFLTYFNYEAQQDKSGLPNDRFSAERPEGSISTLTIQRTEQRDSAMYRCASSLDTGTSYEQYFGPGTRLTVT.

This sequence joins TRBV2 and TRBJ2-7; D ambiguous. The CDR3 extends over 14 amino acids. V lost 1 base and J 2 bases, leaving 9 bases between the germline ends. Germline lookup yields CDR1 SNHLY and CDR2 FYNNEI. Here the CDR3 DNA reads TGTGCCAGCAGTGAAGAACCAAACACCTACGAGCAGTACTTC. It codes for CASSEEPNTYEQYF.

As for this clone: Distinct nucleotide sequences in the sample also encode this CDR3. The CDR3, as DNA: TGTGCCAGTAGTATCGCGGGTTGGGAGACCCAGTACTTC. Amino acid sequence: CASSIAGWETQYF. V is TRBV19 and J is TRBJ2-5, with D possibly being TRBD2 (5 bases). CDR1 is LNHDA and CDR2 is SQIVND in the germline V gene (reference sequence). V was clipped by 3 bases and J by 5 bases, with 10 bases between them. This CDR3 spans 13 amino acids.

CDR3 loop: CAWTGAGANVLTF. Here the CDR3 DNA reads TGTGCCTGGACGGGCGCTGGGGCCAACGTCCTGACTTTC. J is TRBJ2-6 and V is TRBV30; D is ambiguous. This CDR3 contains 13 residues. Trimming stripped 4 bases from V and 2 bases from J, with 6 bases between. Germline assignment: CDR1 GTSNPN and CDR2 SVGIG (reference sequence).